The 15 T cell receptor beta chains given below trace back to one sample, sequenced in a study of Graves' ophthalmopathy and Graves' hyperthyroidism. RNA transcripts yielded amplified TCR beta CDR3 regions. First-round RT-PCR relied on HTBI primers, and a second-round multiplex PCR came next. TCRdb reanalysed the multiplex PCR reads using MiXCR and keeps one entry per CDR3 protein. The table shows about half a million distinct CDR3 sequences, with approximately 15% occurring only once. Sequencing was carried out using blood. These receptors were taken from a young woman with Graves' ophthalmopathy.

The sample holds many counts of this clonotype. The chain links TRBV7-9 to TRBJ1-1; D unresolved. The CDR3 runs 12 residues. V shed 8 bases and J shed 4 bases, with 11 bases lying between them. CDR1 is SEHNR and CDR2 is FQNEAQ in the germline V gene (reference sequence). The CDR3 protein is CASVVPGTEAFF. The CDR3 DNA follows: TGTGCCAGCGTCGTCCCGGGCACTGAAGCTTTCTTT.

This clonotype was picked up many times. The chain carries TRBV19 and TRBJ2-5, with 8 bases identical to TRBD2. The trim removed 5 bases at V and 2 bases at J, leaving 4 bases unmatched. Germline V CDR1 and CDR2: LNHDA, SQIVND (reference sequence). The CDR3 is 14 residues long. The chain's CDR3 is CASSATSVQETQYF. The CDR3 nucleotides read TGTGCCAGTAGTGCGACTAGCGTACAAGAGACCCAGTACTTC.

This clonotype was recorded many times. The gene calls are TRBV12-3 or TRBV12-4 and TRBJ1-6, with D tentatively TRBD1 (5 bases). The germline V and J ends were trimmed by 2 bases and 9 bases, with 8 bases remaining between them. The CDR3 contains 13 residues. The CDR3 DNA reads TGTGCCAGCAGTTTACAGGGAGCTTCACCCCTCCACTTT. Amino acids: CASSLQGASPLHF.

In this sample, this clonotype turned up many times. The chain couples TRBV12-3 or TRBV12-4 to TRBJ1-5; D is uncertain. The V gene lost 6 bases and the J gene lost 4 bases, with 7 bases spanning the gap. The CDR3 consists of 12 residues. The DNA of the CDR3 is TGTGCCAGCAGGAAGTTAAATCAGCCCCAGCATTTT. Translation: CASRKLNQPQHF.

The rearrangement joins TRBV6-1 to TRBJ1-5; the match to TRBD1 covers 9 bases. After removal of 7 bases from V and 4 bases from J, the junction contained 11 bases not matched to a gene. CDR1 MNHNS and CDR2 SASEGT come from the germline V gene. This CDR3 has 16 residues. The CDR3 DNA sequence: TGTGCCAGCAAAAAAGATACGGGACAGGGAAATCAGCCCCAGCATTTT. It is translated as CASKKDTGQGNQPQHF.

Remarks on this clonotype: One end of the junction varies from germline; a read error may be responsible. This chain links TRBV27 with TRBJ1-6, with TRBD1 as a possible D gene (6 bases). The CDR3 extends over 16 amino acids. Germline V CDR1 and CDR2: MNHEY, SMNVEV (reference sequence). The CDR3 here is CASSPDPRGNNSPLHF. In nucleotides, the CDR3 is TGTGCCAGCAGCCCCGATCCCAGGGGAAATAACTCACCCCTCCACTTT.

As to this clonotype: This may be a read error: a much more frequent sequence differs by one nucleotide. This chain uses TRBV19 with TRBJ1-5; D call uncertain. Germline V lookup: CDR1 LNHDA, CDR2 SQIVND (reference sequence). This CDR3 region has 15 residues. The CDR3 DNA reads TGTGCCAGTAGTAGGTATCTAGGCGCGGATCAGCCCCAGCAGTTT. The encoded protein is CASSRYLGADQPQQF.

This clonotype was seen many times. The chain combines TRBV6-5 with TRBJ1-1; the D is unclear. The CDR3 runs 17 residues. Per germline, CDR1 MNHEY and CDR2 SVGAGI. V was cut by 0 bases and J by 5 bases, with 19 bases left in between. The CDR3: CASSYSMGASLETEAFF. The CDR3 DNA is TGTGCCAGCAGTTACTCGATGGGTGCAAGTTTAGAGACTGAAGCTTTCTTT.

This clonotype was picked up many times. This chain connects TRBV6-4 to TRBJ1-5; possible D gene TRBD1, 6 bases. The CDR3 runs to 17 residues. Germline V CDR1 and CDR2: MRHNA, SNTAGT. V dropped 9 bases and J dropped 0 bases, with 21 bases sitting between them. CDR3 region: CASKTAGEGDSNQPQHF. The CDR3 DNA sequence: TGTGCCAGTAAAACCGCAGGAGAGGGGGATAGCAATCAGCCCCAGCATTTT.

This clonotype was recorded at least ten times. This chain uses TRBV20-1 with TRBJ1-1; D gene uncertain. The CDR3 is 15 amino acids. Germline assignment: CDR1 DFQATT and CDR2 SNEGSKA (reference sequence). V was clipped by 5 bases and J by 3 bases, with 19 bases between them. CDR3 sequence reads: CSAPRRRILDTEAFF. CDR3 in DNA: TGCAGTGCTCCTCGGCGGAGGATATTGGACACTGAAGCTTTCTTT.

The sample holds a few counts of this clonotype. V and J are TRBV11-1 and TRBJ2-7; the D gene is possibly TRBD1 (6 bases). Per germline, CDR1 SGHAT and CDR2 FQDESV (reference sequence). The V and J ends lost 0 bases and 6 bases respectively, with 21 bases between them. The CDR3 runs to 17 residues. The CDR3 sequence is CASSLATTGTRGTEQYF. CDR3 DNA: TGTGCCAGCAGCTTAGCGACGACCGGGACACGGGGTACCGAGCAGTACTTC.

This clonotype was counted a few times. J is TRBJ2-7 and V is TRBV3-1; D is undetermined. The germline CDR1 and CDR2 sequences are LGHDT and YNNKEL (reference sequence). This CDR3 has 13 residues. The V and J ends lost 1 base and 1 base respectively, with 5 bases between them. This CDR3 reads CASSQVESYEQYF. CDR3 sequence (DNA): TGTGCCAGCAGCCAAGTAGAGTCCTACGAGCAGTACTTC.

This clonotype was picked up many times. The chain is built from TRBV27 and TRBJ1-1, with TRBD1 as a possible D gene (6 bases). Trimming took 5 bases from V and 13 from J, leaving 14 bases between them. Germline values: CDR1 MNHEY, CDR2 SMNVEV (reference sequence). This CDR3 is built from 11 residues. The CDR3 nucleotides read TGTGCCAGCAGTGGGGGCGATAAGAATTTCTTT. Its protein product is CASSGGDKNFF.

In its sample, this clonotype was seen many times. The V gene is TRBV11-2, the J gene TRBJ2-7, with D hard to call. This CDR3 comprises 15 residues. The germline V gene has CDR1 SGHAT and CDR2 FQNNGV. Trimming took off 0 bases at V and 2 bases at J, with 11 bases between the two ends. The CDR3 region has the DNA TGTGCCAGCAGCTTAGAAGTTGACCGCCCCTACGAGCAGTACTTC. Amino acids: CASSLEVDRPYEQYF.

This clonotype occurred a few times. The gene calls are TRBV4-2 and TRBJ2-7; perhaps TRBD1 as D (6 bases). CDR1 is LGHNA, CDR2 YNFKEQ, per germline. V dropped 0 bases and J dropped 0 bases, with 15 bases sitting between them. The CDR3 runs to 17 residues. The CDR3 here is CASSQEIALDSSYEQYF. For the CDR3, the DNA is TGTGCCAGCAGCCAAGAAATAGCCCTGGACAGCTCCTACGAGCAGTACTTC.